What follows are 7 T cell receptor beta chains derived from one specimen sequenced in a study of Tregs in tolerant kidney transplant recipients. No cognate antigen is known for these TCRs. Clones were read by immunoSEQ multiplex PCR, and TCRdb kept only the in-frame ones, dropping some. Among about 44,000 clones listed, nearly 97% were seen once. What was sequenced was Tregs from blood cultured with allogeneic cells. The receptor set was obtained from a human donor in good health.

The V call is TRBV6-5, the J call TRBJ2-1; 10 positions agree with TRBD2. Trimming took 4 bases from V and 9 from J; bases not matched to a gene: 6. This CDR3 comprises 14 residues. Germline values: CDR1 MNHEY, CDR2 SVGAGI. The CDR3 DNA reads as TGTGCCAGCAGTTGGGTTCTAGCGGGAGTTGAGCAGTTCTTC. Translated, it gives CASSWVLAGVEQFF.

The rearrangement links TRBV7-9 to TRBJ1-4; TRBD1 might be the D (5 bases). Germline V gene data show CDR1 as SEHNR and CDR2 as FQNEAQ (reference sequence). Trimming took 5 bases from V and 5 from J, leaving 15 bases between them. The CDR3 covers 15 residues. The CDR3 reads CASSNWDGLNEKLFF. DNA for the CDR3: TGTGCCAGCAGCAACTGGGACGGGCTCAATGAAAAACTGTTTTTT.

The chain has TRBV6-5 and TRBJ1-1; D unclear. The V and J ends lost 6 bases and 4 bases respectively, with 9 bases between them. Germline V gene data show CDR1 as MNHEY and CDR2 as SVGAGI. The CDR3 contains 12 residues. In nucleotides, the CDR3 is TGTGCCAGCAGGGATATTGGCACTGAAGCTTTCTTT. As protein: CASRDIGTEAFF.

The chain couples TRBV9 to TRBJ2-2; D remains ambiguous. V lost 1 base and J 2 bases, leaving 9 bases between the germline ends. The CDR3 loop spans 15 amino acids. Germline CDR1 reads SGDLS; CDR2 reads YYNGEE. CDR3 in amino acids: CASSVRLPNTGELFF. DNA for the CDR3: TGTGCCAGCAGCGTAAGACTCCCCAACACCGGGGAGCTGTTTTTT.

V usage is TRBV7-9 and J usage is TRBJ2-1, with D unresolved. The CDR3 contains 9 residues. Germline values: CDR1 SEHNR, CDR2 FQNEAQ (reference sequence). The V and J ends lost 5 bases and 12 bases respectively, with 5 bases between them. CDR3 nucleotides: TGTGCCAGCAGCGGTAGGCAGTTCTTC. Amino acid sequence: CASSGRQFF. Full variable domain (missing parts from reference TRBV7-9 and TRBJ2-1): DTGVSQNPRHKITKRGQNVTFRCDPISEHNRLYWYRQTLGQGPEFLTYFQNEAQLEKSRLLSDRFSAERPKGSFSTLEIQRTEQGDSAMYLCASSGRQFFGPGTRLTVL.

This clone was found once. The V and J genes are TRBV9 and TRBJ2-1; D gene unclear. Germline lookup yields CDR1 SGDLS and CDR2 YYNGEE. This CDR3 region has 15 residues. V lost 1 base and J lost 3, with 11 bases in between. The CDR3 coding sequence is TGTGCCAGCAGCGTAACATGGGGATACTACAATGAGCAGTTCTTC. Its translation: CASSVTWGYYNEQFF. Filled out from reference TRBV9 and TRBJ2-1, the complete variable domain reads DSGVTQTPKHLITATGQRVTLRCSPRSGDLSVYWYQQSLDQGLQFLIQYYNGEERAKGNILERFSAQQFPDLHSELNLSSLELGDSALYFCASSVTWGYYNEQFFGPGTRLTVL.

The chain recombines TRBV5-4 with TRBJ1-2, with 10 bases that match TRBD1. CDR3 size: 17 residues. CDR1 is SGHNT, CDR2 YYREEE, per germline (reference sequence). Losses at the gene ends were 1 base for V and 3 bases for J; bases not matched to a gene: 9. CDR3 nucleotides: TGTGCCAGCAGCTTGATATTCCGGGACAGGGGCGACTATGGCTACACCTTC. This translates into CASSLIFRDRGDYGYTF.